This T cell receptor (beta chain) was profiled in a study of cytomegalovirus exposure and HLA in healthy donors. General study points: In vitro testing confirmed a few CMV-associated chains as specific for CMV antigens. The classifier, whose performance was assessed in both the original and validation cohorts, reportedly diagnosed cytomegalovirus status with high specificity and sensitivity. That first-cohort TCR clusters tended to co-occur in the 120 or so validation repertoires was found in a later analysis.

This clone was counted a few times. The antigen is undetermined. The CDR3 loop spans 14 amino acids. J lost 3 bases, V lost 8 bases, and 11 bases had no gene match. Germline CDR1 reads GTSNPN; CDR2 reads SVGIG (reference sequence). TCRdb's copy holds only in-frame clones and misses some; the assay was immunoSEQ multiplex PCR. The table shows 150,000 to 200,000 clones, with more than 65% occurring only once. This receptor was taken from a woman in her thirties in good health and CMV-seropositive. What was sequenced was PBMCs. The chain links TRBV30 to TRBJ2-7; the match to TRBD2 covers 9 bases. The chain's CDR3 is CAGGGLAGLYEQYF. As DNA, the CDR3 is TGTGCCGGAGGGGGGCTAGCGGGGCTCTACGAGCAGTACTTC. The full variable domain, its missing parts supplied by reference TRBV30 and TRBJ2-7, is SQTIHQWPATLVQPVGSPLSLECTVEGTSNPNLYWYRQAAGRGLQLLFYSVGIGQISSEVPQNLSASRPQDRQFILSSKKLLLSDSGFYLCAGGGLAGLYEQYFGPGTRLTVT.